Below, 4 T cell receptor beta chains from the same sample are listed, as sequenced in a study of long-term antiretroviral therapy in people with HIV. Assay version v3.0 of immunoSEQ was used, and it was run at survey level. Sequenced by immunoSEQ multiplex PCR; TCRdb stores in-frame clones only, minus some. The sample carries tens of thousands of clones, approximately 78% recorded once. This specimen consisted of unsorted PBMCs, obtained 0.2 years after starting antiretroviral therapy. The receptors shown here come from a woman aged 25 to 39 with HIV.

This chain uses TRBV10-3 with TRBJ2-1; no definite D call. The germline CDR1 and CDR2 sequences are ENHRY and SYGVKD. The V gene lost 3 bases and the J gene lost 9 bases, with 18 bases spanning the gap. The CDR3 has 15 residues. The DNA for the CDR3 is TGTGCCATCAGTGAAGCCGGACCTGCCGACGGTGAGCAGTTCTTC. The encoded protein is CAISEAGPADGEQFF.

J is TRBJ2-3 and V is TRBV20-1; D unresolved. Trimming removed 3 bases at V and 4 bases at J, with 5 bases between. This CDR3 has 11 amino acids. Germline loops: CDR1 DFQATT, CDR2 SNEGSKA (reference sequence). The CDR3: CSARLADTQYF. The CDR3 region has the DNA TGCAGTGCTAGGTTGGCAGATACGCAGTATTTT.

This chain uses TRBV29-1 with TRBJ1-5, with TRBD1 matching 7 bases. Per germline, CDR1 SQVTM and CDR2 ANQGSEA. The V gene end was trimmed by 4 bases and the J gene end by 7 bases; junction bases not matched to a gene: 7. The CDR3 is 13 residues long. CDR3 in DNA: TGCAGCGTTGTGGACAGGATGGGCCAGCCCCAGCATTTT. Amino acid sequence: CSVVDRMGQPQHF. The variable domain in full, completed from reference TRBV29-1 and TRBJ1-5, reads SAVISQKPSRDICQRGTSLTIQCQVDSQVTMMFWYRQQPGQSLTLIATANQGSEATYESGFVIDKFPISRPNLTFSTLTVSNMSPEDSSIYLCSVVDRMGQPQHFGDGTRLSIL.

The V gene is TRBV18, the J gene TRBJ2-1, with TRBD1 as a possible D gene (6 bases). The V end was cut by 6 bases, the J end by 7 bases, with 10 bases between. CDR3 size: 12 residues. In germline, CDR1 is KGHSH, CDR2 LQKENI. The CDR3 nucleotides read TGTGCCAGCTCCCCAGGGGAGAATGAGCAGTTCTTC. It is translated as CASSPGENEQFF.